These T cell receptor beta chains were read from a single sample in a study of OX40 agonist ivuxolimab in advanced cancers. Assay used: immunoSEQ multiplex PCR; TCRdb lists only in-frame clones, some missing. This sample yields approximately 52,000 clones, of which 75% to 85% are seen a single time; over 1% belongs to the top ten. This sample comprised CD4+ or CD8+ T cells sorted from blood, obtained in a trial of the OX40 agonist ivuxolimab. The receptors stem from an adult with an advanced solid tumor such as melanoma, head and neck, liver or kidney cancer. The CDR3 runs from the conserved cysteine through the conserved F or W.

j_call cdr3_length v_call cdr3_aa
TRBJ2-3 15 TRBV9 CASSVGLAPTDTQYF
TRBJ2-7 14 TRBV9 CASSVGTSGPEQYF
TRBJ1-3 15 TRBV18 CASSLNIQGRDTIYF
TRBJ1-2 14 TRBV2 CASSDRTGTYGYTF
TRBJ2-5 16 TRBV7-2 CASSLVAGGTQETQYF
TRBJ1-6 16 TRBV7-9 CASSSTGSGYNSPLHF
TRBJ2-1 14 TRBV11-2 CASSLTSAYNEQFF
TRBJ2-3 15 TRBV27 CASSLRRRDTDTQYF
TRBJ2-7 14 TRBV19 CASSAWGAHYEQYF
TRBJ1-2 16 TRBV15 CATSSPFMTGYPGYTF
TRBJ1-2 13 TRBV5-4 CASSTDIDYGYTF
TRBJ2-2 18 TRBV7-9 CASSPRGLAGSYTGELFF
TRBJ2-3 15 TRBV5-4 CASSSASGGTDTQYF